These 16 T cell receptor beta chains share one sample of origin, sequenced in a study of blood T cell repertoires in COVID-19 (dated by TCRdb to between 2020 and 2021). The method behind the library was the immunoSEQ multiplex PCR assay. What TCRdb holds here is the immuneACCESS table cut down to in-frame rearrangements. Part of the clones is not present; checked against another copy, under half of the missing clones reflect an unresolved V gene, and the others are unexplained. Within this sample are about 260,000 clones, with 88% of them counted one time only. The ten largest clones add up to over 0.55% of the sample. Sequenced material: peripheral blood. These receptors all stem from a human donor in a cohort sampled during active COVID-19.

The rearrangement links TRBV15 to TRBJ2-3; 10 bases are shared with TRBD2. This CDR3 contains 17 residues. Trimming at V came to 1 base and at J to 2 bases, leaving 6 bases not matched to a gene. The V gene's germline CDR1 is LNHNV and CDR2 YYDKDF (reference sequence). The CDR3 loop reads CATSRVGAGGTTDTQYF. CDR3 sequence (DNA): TGTGCCACCAGCAGAGTGGGAGCGGGAGGGACCACAGATACGCAGTATTTT.

J is TRBJ1-3 and V is TRBV7-9, with TRBD1 as a possible D gene (5 bases). Between the trimmed V and J ends, which lost 2 bases and 2 bases, there was a span of 10 bases. CDR3 length: 15 residues. Germline loops: CDR1 SEHNR, CDR2 FQNEAQ (reference sequence). The CDR3 DNA reads TGTGCCAGCAGCTTATCACAGGCAACTGGAAACACCATATATTTT. Protein: CASSLSQATGNTIYF.

This sequence joins TRBV9 and TRBJ1-5; D might be TRBD1 (6 bases). V lost 4 bases, J lost 0 bases, and 14 bases lay in between. The CDR3 length is 16 residues. The germline gives CDR1 SGDLS, CDR2 YYNGEE. The CDR3 sequence: CASSPQGHFSNQPQHF. CDR3 DNA: TGTGCCAGCAGCCCTCAGGGACATTTTAGCAATCAGCCCCAGCATTTT.

The gene calls are TRBV3-1 (or the pseudogene TRBV3-2) and TRBJ1-1; D is undetermined. The CDR3 runs 15 residues. Germline CDR1 LGHDT, CDR2 YNNKEL (reference sequence). V lost 7 bases and J 0 bases, leaving 15 bases between the germline ends. CDR3 region: CASKVGLQMNTEAFF. In DNA, the CDR3 is TGTGCCAGCAAGGTAGGACTGCAGATGAACACTGAAGCTTTCTTT.

V gene TRBV28 combines with J gene TRBJ1-5, with a tentative D call TRBD1 (6 bases). V was trimmed by 6 bases and J by 6 bases, leaving 15 bases between them. Germline V gene data show CDR1 as MDHEN and CDR2 as SYDVKM. The CDR3 contains 14 residues. As DNA, the CDR3 is TGTGCCAGCAGCTACGCAGGGGCGGGTCAGCCCCAGCATTTT. Residues: CASSYAGAGQPQHF.

V gene TRBV30 combines with J gene TRBJ1-6; tentatively, D is TRBD1 (5 bases). Per the germline V gene, CDR1 is GTSNPN and CDR2 is SVGIG (reference sequence). The length of the CDR3 is 14 residues. Trimming cost V 0 bases and J 9 bases, with 12 bases left between them. The CDR3 sequence is CAWSVIGGTSPLHF. The DNA for the CDR3 is TGTGCCTGGAGTGTAATCGGGGGTACTTCACCCCTCCACTTT.

This clone was detected only a few times. The chain joins TRBV18 to TRBJ1-6; D is unresolved. The CDR3 loop spans 14 amino acids. Germline lookup yields CDR1 KGHSH and CDR2 LQKENI. Trimming shortened V by 6 bases and J by 10 bases, and 16 bases separated the two germline ends. This CDR3 reads CASSSTREGSPLHF. CDR3 DNA: TGTGCCAGCTCTTCTACACGGGAGGGCTCACCCCTCCACTTT.

This clone was detected once. This sequence joins TRBV6-5 and TRBJ2-7; a possible D gene is TRBD2 (6 bases). This CDR3 contains 13 residues. V gave up 5 bases and J gave up 3 bases, with 11 bases separating them. The germline CDR1 and CDR2 sequences are MNHEY and SVGAGI. DNA of the CDR3: TGTGCCAGCAGTCGGGACTCCTTCTACGAGCAGTACTTC. It specifies CASSRDSFYEQYF.

This chain connects TRBV9 to TRBJ1-2; unclear D gene. Trimming removed 0 bases at V and 5 bases at J, with 14 bases between. This CDR3 region has 15 residues. Germline CDR1 reads SGDLS; CDR2 reads YYNGEE. The CDR3 region is CASSVGYGLPYGYTF. For the CDR3, the DNA is TGTGCCAGCAGCGTAGGCTACGGACTGCCGTATGGCTACACCTTC.

This sequence joins TRBV7-2 and TRBJ2-7; TRBD2 is a possible D gene (5 bases). CDR1 is SGHTA and CDR2 is FQGNSA in the germline V gene. Trimming stripped 1 base from V and 2 bases from J, with 9 bases between. The CDR3 covers 14 residues. The CDR3 nucleotides read TGTGCCAGCAGCTTAGGACTACTGGCCTACGAGCAGTACTTC. This encodes CASSLGLLAYEQYF.

This clone was recorded once. The chain recombines TRBV5-4 with TRBJ2-7; 8 bases are a match to TRBD1. The V gene's germline CDR1 is SGHNT and CDR2 YYREEE (reference sequence). J lost 6 bases, V lost 9 bases, and 8 bases had no gene match. This CDR3 is built from 12 residues. The CDR3 loop reads CANSDREGEQYF. The CDR3 nucleotides are TGTGCCAACTCGGACAGGGAAGGCGAGCAGTACTTC. The complete variable domain, with remaining parts taken from reference TRBV5-4 and TRBJ2-7, reads ETGVTQSPTHLIKTRGQQVTLRCSSQSGHNTVSWYQQALGQGPQFIFQYYREEENGRGNFPPRFSGLQFPNYSSELNVNALELDDSALYLCANSDREGEQYFGPGTRLTVT.

V is TRBV9 and J is TRBJ2-5; no firm D call. The germline gives CDR1 SGDLS, CDR2 YYNGEE. V was clipped by 1 base and J by 3 bases, with 7 bases between them. This CDR3 is built from 13 residues. This CDR3 is CASSVPPEETQYF. CDR3 bases: TGTGCCAGCAGCGTACCCCCCGAAGAGACCCAGTACTTC.

The count of this clone is one. This chain uses TRBV10-3 with TRBJ2-1; 8 nucleotides match TRBD1. J was trimmed by 9 bases and V by 0 bases; bases with no gene match: 4. The germline gives CDR1 ENHRY, CDR2 SYGVKD. The CDR3 totals 14 residues. The CDR3 nucleotides are TGTGCCATCAGTGAGTCAGACAGGGGTGGTGAGCAGTTCTTC. Protein: CAISESDRGGEQFF.

The chain carries TRBV5-1 and TRBJ2-3, with TRBD1 matching 7 bases. The CDR3 is 15 residues long. Losses at the gene ends were 4 bases for V and 0 bases for J; bases not matched to a gene: 5. Per germline, CDR1 SGHRS and CDR2 YFSETQ. The chain's CDR3 is CASSPEQGSTDTQYF. Written as DNA, the CDR3 is TGCGCCAGCAGCCCGGAACAGGGGAGCACAGATACGCAGTATTTT.

CDR3 loop: CASSYTNTGELFF. The DNA for the CDR3 is TGTGCCAGCAGTTACACAAACACCGGGGAGCTGTTTTTT. The chain recombines TRBV6-2 or TRBV6-3 with TRBJ2-2; D is undetermined. Deletions cut 2 bases from V and 2 bases from J, with 3 bases between. This CDR3 comprises 13 residues. The V gene's germline CDR1 is MNHEY and CDR2 SVGEGT.

Of note for this clone: The same CDR3 is also encoded by other DNA sequences in this sample. This chain connects TRBV12-3 or TRBV12-4 to TRBJ2-6; D uncertain. V shed 3 bases and J shed 4 bases, with 4 bases lying between them. CDR3 length equals 13 residues. For the CDR3, the DNA is TGTGCCAGCAGTTTCACAGGGGCCAACGTCCTGACTTTC. It codes for CASSFTGANVLTF.